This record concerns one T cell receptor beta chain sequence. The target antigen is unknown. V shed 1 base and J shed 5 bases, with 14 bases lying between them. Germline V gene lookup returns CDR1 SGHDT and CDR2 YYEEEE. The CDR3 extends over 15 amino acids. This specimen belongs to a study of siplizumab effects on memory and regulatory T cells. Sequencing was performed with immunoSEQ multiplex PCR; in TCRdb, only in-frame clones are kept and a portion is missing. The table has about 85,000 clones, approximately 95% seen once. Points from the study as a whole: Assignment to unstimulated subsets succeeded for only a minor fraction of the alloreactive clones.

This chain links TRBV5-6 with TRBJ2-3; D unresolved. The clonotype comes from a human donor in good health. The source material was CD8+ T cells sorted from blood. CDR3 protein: CASSLFATSVDTQYF. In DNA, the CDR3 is TGTGCCAGCAGCTTGTTTGCGACCTCGGTAGATACGCAGTATTTT.